This is a list of T cell receptor beta chains from one sample in a study of metastatic and nonmetastatic thyroid tumors. TCRdb used MiXCR to call clones anew from the PCR reads. The repertoire holds about 20,000 clones, with more than 35% as singletons. The specimen sequenced was tumor tissue. These receptors all come from a female donor with papillary thyroid cancer or a benign thyroid nodule (not recorded which). Some clones in this sample may be carry-over from other donors' samples. CDR3s leave out the opening cysteine and the closing phenylalanine or tryptophan. The order of the fields is V gene, CDR3 length, J gene, CDR3 protein.

TRBV6-5	12	TRBJ1-2	ASSYLRDRDGYT
TRBV18	13	TRBJ2-7	ASSPGGAMTREQY
TRBV28	12	TRBJ2-5	ASNFAGGGETQY
TRBV19	13	TRBJ2-4	ASSDRLVAKNIQY
TRBV27	12	TRBJ2-7	ASSSEGADHEQY
TRBV11-2	13	TRBJ2-1	ASSPTEVANNEQF
TRBV19	11	TRBJ2-2	ASREGNTGELF
TRBV5-1	13	TRBJ1-2	ASSPGTGGDYGYT
TRBV6-1	11	TRBJ1-1	ASSASMNTEAF
TRBV5-1	14	TRBJ1-2	ASSLDGQRPNYGYT
TRBV27	12	TRBJ2-2	ASSLGRQFGELF
TRBV19	15	TRBJ2-6	ASSLRLAASGANVLT
TRBV4-1	12	TRBJ1-2	ASSQEGEGYGYT
TRBV6-5	12	TRBJ1-2	ASSTSGQGYGYT